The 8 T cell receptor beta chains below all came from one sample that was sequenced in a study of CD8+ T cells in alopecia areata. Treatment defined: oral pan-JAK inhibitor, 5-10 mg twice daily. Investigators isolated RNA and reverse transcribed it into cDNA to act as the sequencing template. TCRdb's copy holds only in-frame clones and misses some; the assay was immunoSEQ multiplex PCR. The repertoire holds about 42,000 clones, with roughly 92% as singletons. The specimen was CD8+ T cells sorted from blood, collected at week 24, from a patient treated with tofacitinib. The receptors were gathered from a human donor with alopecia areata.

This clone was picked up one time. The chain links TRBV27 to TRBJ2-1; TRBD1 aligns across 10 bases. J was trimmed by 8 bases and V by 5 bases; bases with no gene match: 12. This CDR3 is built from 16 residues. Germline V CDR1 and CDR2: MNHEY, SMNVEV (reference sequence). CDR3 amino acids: CASSPYAGGQGDEQFF. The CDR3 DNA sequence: TGTGCCAGCAGTCCTTATGCCGGAGGACAGGGGGATGAGCAGTTCTTC.

CDR3 coding DNA: TGTGCCAGCAGCTTCTACCTAGCAACCGGGACAGCCTACGAGCAGTACTTC. Its protein is CASSFYLATGTAYEQYF. The chain uses TRBV7-8 and TRBJ2-7, with 7 bases matching TRBD1. Germline CDR1 is SGHVS and CDR2 is FQNEAQ. This CDR3 region has 17 residues. The V segment lost 3 bases and the J segment 2 bases; nucleotides outside the gene matches: 13.

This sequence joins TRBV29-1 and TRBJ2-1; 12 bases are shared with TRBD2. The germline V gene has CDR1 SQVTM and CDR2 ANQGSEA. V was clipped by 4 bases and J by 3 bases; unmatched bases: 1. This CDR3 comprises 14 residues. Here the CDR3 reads CSVVLAGGYNEQFF. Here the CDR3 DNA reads TGCAGCGTTGTACTAGCGGGGGGCTACAATGAGCAGTTCTTC.

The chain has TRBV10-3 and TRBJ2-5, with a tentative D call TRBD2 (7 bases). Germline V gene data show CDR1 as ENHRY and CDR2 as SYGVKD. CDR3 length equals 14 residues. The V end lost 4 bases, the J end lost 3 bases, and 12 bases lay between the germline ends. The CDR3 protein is CAISGEGVEETQYF. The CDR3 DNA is TGTGCCATCAGTGGGGAGGGGGTTGAAGAGACCCAGTACTTC.

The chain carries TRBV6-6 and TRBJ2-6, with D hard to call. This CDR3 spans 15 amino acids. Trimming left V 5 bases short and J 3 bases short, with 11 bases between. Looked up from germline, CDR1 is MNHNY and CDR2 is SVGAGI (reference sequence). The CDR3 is CASSPFLGGANVLTF. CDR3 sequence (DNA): TGTGCCAGCAGTCCCTTTCTCGGTGGGGCCAACGTCCTGACTTTC.

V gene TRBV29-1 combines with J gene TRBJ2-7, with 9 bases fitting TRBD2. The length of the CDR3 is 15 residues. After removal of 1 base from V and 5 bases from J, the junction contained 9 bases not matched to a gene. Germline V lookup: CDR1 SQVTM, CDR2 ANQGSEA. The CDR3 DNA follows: TGCAGCGTTGAAGGAGAGGGACTAGCTCCCCACGAGCAGTACTTC. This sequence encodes CSVEGEGLAPHEQYF.

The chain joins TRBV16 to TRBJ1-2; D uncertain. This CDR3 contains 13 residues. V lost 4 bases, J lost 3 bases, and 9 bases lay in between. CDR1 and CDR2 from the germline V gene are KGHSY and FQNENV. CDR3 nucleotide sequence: TGTGCCAGCAGCCCGGGAGACTACTATGGCTACACCTTC. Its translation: CASSPGDYYGYTF.

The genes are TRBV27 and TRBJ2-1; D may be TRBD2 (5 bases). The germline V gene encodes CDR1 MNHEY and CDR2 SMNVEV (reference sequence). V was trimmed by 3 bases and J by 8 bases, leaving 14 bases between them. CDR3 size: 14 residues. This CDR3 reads CASSFSVNGDEQFF. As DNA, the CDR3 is TGTGCCAGCAGTTTCTCCGTTAACGGGGATGAGCAGTTCTTC.